The present TCR beta chain was sequenced within a study of memory CD4+ T cells and cytomegalovirus serostatus. About this clone itself: Its antigen is not known.

Germline lookup yields CDR1 KGHSH and CDR2 LQKENI. Trimming cost V 3 bases and J 2 bases; bases outside gene matches: 4. The CDR3 sequence is 14 residues long. The sort gate was single viable CD3+CD4+CD8-CD45RO+ cells for memory CD4+ T cells. In the authors' workflow: After removing out-of-frame reads, under 2.5 million distinct TCRbeta sequences remained. Repertoires were generated with immunoSEQ multiplex PCR, while TCRdb's copy carries only in-frame clones and drops some. Clone size and V and J calls were adopted from that table, with D and trimming inferred from the DNA. The table has 50,000 to 60,000 clones, more than 70% seen once; the top ten hold 1.1% to 1.5%. Study conclusions and caveats: Of under 200 reported CMV TCRbeta sequences, around 63 were found in memory CD4+ repertoires.

Sequencing was done on a sample of memory CD4+ T cells from blood. This TCR was recovered from an adult in good health and CMV-seropositive. The chain is built from TRBV18 and TRBJ2-7; 7 positions agree with TRBD1. The CDR3 here is CASSPTGQTYEQYF. The DNA of the CDR3 is TGTGCCAGCTCACCGACAGGGCAAACCTACGAGCAGTACTTC.